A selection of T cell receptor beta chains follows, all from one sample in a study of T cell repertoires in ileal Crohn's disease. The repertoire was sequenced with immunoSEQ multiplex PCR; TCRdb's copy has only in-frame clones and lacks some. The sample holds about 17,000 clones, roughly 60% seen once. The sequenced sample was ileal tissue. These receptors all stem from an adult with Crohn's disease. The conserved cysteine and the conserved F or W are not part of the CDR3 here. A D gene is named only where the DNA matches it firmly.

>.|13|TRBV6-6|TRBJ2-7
ASREEPWTSYEQY
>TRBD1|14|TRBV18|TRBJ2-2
ASSPRGQGGTGELF
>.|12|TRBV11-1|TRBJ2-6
ASSPQSGANVLT
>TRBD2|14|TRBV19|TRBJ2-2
ASSSSGSGNTGELF
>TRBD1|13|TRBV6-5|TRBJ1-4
ASSRAGQGREKLF
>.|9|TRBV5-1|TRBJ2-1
ASSYAQEQF
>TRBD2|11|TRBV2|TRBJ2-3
ASSSGSLDTQY
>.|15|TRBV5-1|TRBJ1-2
ASSLLGGDTKIGGYT
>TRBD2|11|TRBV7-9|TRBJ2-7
ASSPGLVYEQY
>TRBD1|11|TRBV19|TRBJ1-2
ASSIVTGVGYT
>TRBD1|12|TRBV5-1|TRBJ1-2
ASSRGTDNYGYT
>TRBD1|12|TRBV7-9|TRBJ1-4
ASSSTGGSEKLF
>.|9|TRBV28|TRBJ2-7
ASGLQYEQY